Presented here are 23 T cell receptor beta chains from one specimen sequenced in a study of T cell responses to AZD1222 COVID-19 vaccine. Profiling relied on immunoSEQ multiplex PCR, and the TCRdb table lists in-frame clones only, not all of them. The specimen's table records about 140,000 clones. The sequenced material came from peripheral blood. These receptors were collected from an adult in good health.

In regard to this clone: The same CDR3 arises from other DNA sequences in this sample as well. The chain couples TRBV9 to TRBJ2-1; 10 bases are a match to TRBD1. Germline lookup yields CDR1 SGDLS and CDR2 YYNGEE. V gave up 4 bases and J gave up 2 bases; unmatched junction bases: 3. The CDR3 length is 15 residues. The chain's CDR3 is CASSPGQGAYNEQFF. CDR3 DNA sequence: TGTGCCAGCAGCCCTGGACAGGGGGCCTACAATGAGCAGTTCTTC. The full variable domain, its missing parts supplied by reference TRBV9 and TRBJ2-1, is DSGVTQTPKHLITATGQRVTLRCSPRSGDLSVYWYQQSLDQGLQFLIQYYNGEERAKGNILERFSAQQFPDLHSELNLSSLELGDSALYFCASSPGQGAYNEQFFGPGTRLTVL.

This chain uses TRBV28 with TRBJ1-2, with 8 bases identical to TRBD1. V shed 6 bases and J 6 bases; nucleotides not matched to a gene: 6. Germline V gene sequence: CDR1 MDHEN, CDR2 SYDVKM. This CDR3 region has 13 residues. CDR3 protein: CASRLQGENGYTF. In DNA, the CDR3 is TGTGCCAGCAGGCTACAGGGGGAAAATGGCTACACCTTC.

This rearrangement joins TRBV20-1 to TRBJ2-3; D is perhaps TRBD1 (6 bases). The ends were cut back, 3 bases at V and 3 bases at J, with 13 bases in the middle. CDR1 is DFQATT, CDR2 SNEGSKA, per germline (reference sequence). The CDR3 is made up of 14 amino acids. In DNA form, the CDR3 reads TGCAGTGCTAGTCAGCCTAGGGGGACAGATACGCAGTATTTT. This translates into CSASQPRGTDTQYF.

The genes are TRBV9 and TRBJ2-5, with D possibly TRBD1 on 6 matching bases. The germline V gene has CDR1 SGDLS and CDR2 YYNGEE. The CDR3 consists of 14 residues. Trimming left V 3 bases short and J 4 bases short, with 13 bases between. The CDR3 DNA follows: TGTGCCAGCAGCGCTGAGGGGGTAGGAGAGACCCAGTACTTC. Translating gives CASSAEGVGETQYF.

The V call is TRBV6-2 or TRBV6-3, the J call TRBJ2-1; no firm D call. Trimming took off 5 bases at V and 7 bases at J, with 12 bases between the two ends. The CDR3 length is 13 residues. Germline CDR1 MNHEY, CDR2 SVGEGT. The CDR3: CASSASSLNEQFF. The CDR3 region has the DNA TGTGCCAGCAGTGCGAGCAGTCTGAATGAGCAGTTCTTC.

The chain joins TRBV30 to TRBJ1-6, with 8 bases fitting TRBD1. The CDR3 loop spans 13 amino acids. Germline assignment: CDR1 GTSNPN and CDR2 SVGIG (reference sequence). J lost 10 bases, V lost 4 bases, and 6 bases had no gene match. The CDR3 here is CAWTGQGGSPLHF. CDR3 DNA sequence: TGTGCCTGGACCGGACAGGGAGGCTCACCCCTCCACTTT.

The J gene is TRBJ2-2, the V gene TRBV2; 8 bases fit TRBD1. V was pared by 5 bases and J by 3 bases, with 5 bases of the junction left unmatched. In germline, CDR1 is SNHLY, CDR2 FYNNEI. The CDR3 is 15 amino acids. CDR3 protein: CASSPRQGHTGELFF. The CDR3 DNA reads as TGTGCCAGCAGTCCCCGACAGGGGCACACCGGGGAGCTGTTTTTT.

V usage is TRBV27 and J usage is TRBJ1-5, with D perhaps TRBD1 (5 bases). The V and J ends lost 9 bases and 6 bases respectively, with 18 bases between them. There are 14 residues in the CDR3. Germline V gene data show CDR1 as MNHEY and CDR2 as SMNVEV (reference sequence). The CDR3 DNA reads as TGTGCCAGTGGGACCCTTGGTAGGGCTCAGCCCCAGCATTTT. Its protein is CASGTLGRAQPQHF.

DNA for the CDR3: TGTGCCAGCAGCCGTCCCGGGACCGCGAAAAACACTGAAGCTTTCTTT. This encodes CASSRPGTAKNTEAFF. J is TRBJ1-1 and V is TRBV7-9, with a possible D match to TRBD1 (5 bases). CDR3 length: 16 residues. CDR1 is SEHNR, CDR2 FQNEAQ, per germline (reference sequence). The V gene lost 5 bases and the J gene lost 2 bases, with 18 bases spanning the gap.

The rearrangement links TRBV27 to TRBJ2-1; D tentatively reads TRBD1 or TRBD2 (5 bases each). Trimming took 4 bases from V and 0 from J, leaving 16 bases between them. The germline gives CDR1 MNHEY, CDR2 SMNVEV (reference sequence). The CDR3 is 17 amino acids. In DNA, the CDR3 is TGTGCCAGCAGTTATACCTCGGGACCGAACTCCTACAATGAGCAGTTCTTC. It encodes CASSYTSGPNSYNEQFF.

The chain joins TRBV2 to TRBJ1-6, with D unclear. Germline V CDR1 and CDR2: SNHLY, FYNNEI. Trimming shortened V by 4 bases and J by 7 bases, and 14 bases separated the two germline ends. The CDR3 extends over 15 amino acids. This CDR3 reads CASSANRTPNSPLHF. CDR3 in DNA: TGTGCCAGCAGTGCCAACAGAACACCGAATTCACCCCTCCACTTT.

The rearrangement uses TRBV5-6 and TRBJ1-3; D is unresolved. This CDR3 is built from 15 residues. Germline V gene data show CDR1 as SGHDT and CDR2 as YYEEEE. The V end was cut by 4 bases, the J end by 0 bases, with 11 bases between. CDR3 region: CASSRAVDSGNTIYF. In nucleotides, the CDR3 is TGTGCCAGCAGCCGCGCGGTAGACTCTGGAAACACCATATATTTT.

This chain uses TRBV30 with TRBJ1-2, with 8 bases aligning to TRBD1. Germline trimming cut 6 bases from V and 0 bases from J; bases unmatched to any gene: 3. CDR1 is GTSNPN, CDR2 SVGIG, per germline (reference sequence). There are 13 residues in the CDR3. CDR3 amino acids: CACNRGSNYGYTF. The CDR3 region has the DNA TGTGCCTGCAACAGGGGGTCTAACTATGGCTACACCTTC.

The chain employs TRBV30 and TRBJ1-3, with TRBD1 matching over 8 bases. After removal of 5 bases from V and 0 bases from J, the junction contained 3 bases not matched to a gene. Germline assignment: CDR1 GTSNPN and CDR2 SVGIG (reference sequence). This CDR3 comprises 14 residues. The CDR3 DNA sequence: TGTGCCTGGGGACAGGGCCTCTCTGGAAACACCATATATTTT. Its translation: CAWGQGLSGNTIYF.

The chain joins TRBV25-1 to TRBJ2-5; possibly TRBD2 for D (6 bases). Per germline, CDR1 MGHDK and CDR2 SYGVNS. The CDR3 spans 14 residues. V dropped 2 bases and J dropped 1 base, with 8 bases sitting between them. In DNA, the CDR3 is TGTGCCAGCAGTGAAGGAGGGGCCCAAGAGACCCAGTACTTC. This sequence encodes CASSEGGAQETQYF.

The V gene is TRBV3-1 (or the pseudogene TRBV3-2), the J gene TRBJ1-2; D unresolved. V lost 4 bases and J lost 2, with 17 bases in between. The CDR3 runs 16 residues. Germline V gene data show CDR1 as LGHDT and CDR2 as YNNKEL (reference sequence). CDR3 sequence: CASSPKHWLGNYGYTF. Written as DNA, the CDR3 is TGTGCCAGCAGCCCCAAACATTGGCTGGGGAACTATGGCTACACCTTC.

The rearrangement uses TRBV6-5 and TRBJ2-1, with 13 positions matching TRBD2. The germline V gene has CDR1 MNHEY and CDR2 SVGAGI. The CDR3 runs to 15 residues. V lost 5 bases, J lost 9 bases, and 7 bases stayed unmatched. The CDR3 DNA follows: TGTGCCAGCAGTAGAACTAGCGGGGGGGCGGGTGAGCAGTTCTTC. Protein: CASSRTSGGAGEQFF.

This chain uses TRBV19 with TRBJ1-1; D may be TRBD1 (5 bases). The V end lost 5 bases, the J end lost 3 bases, and 16 bases lay between the germline ends. Germline V gene sequence: CDR1 LNHDA, CDR2 SQIVND (reference sequence). This CDR3 has 15 amino acids. This chain's CDR3 is CASSPGPGRHTEAFF. In DNA form, the CDR3 reads TGTGCCAGTAGTCCAGGCCCGGGACGACACACTGAAGCTTTCTTT.

V is TRBV10-3 and J is TRBJ2-7; 10 bases are a match to TRBD1. With 5 bases clipped from V and 7 bases from J, the junction kept 11 bases outside the gene matches. In germline, CDR1 is ENHRY, CDR2 SYGVKD. The CDR3 length is 15 residues. CDR3 loop: CAISPGTGDRREQYF. The CDR3 DNA follows: TGTGCCATCAGTCCCGGGACAGGGGACCGTAGGGAGCAGTACTTC.

The CDR3 spells CASSRVGEKLFF. The CDR3 DNA reads TGTGCCAGCAGCCGCGTCGGTGAAAAACTGTTTTTT. The J gene is TRBJ1-4, the V gene TRBV6-6, with unresolved D. V shed 6 bases and J shed 7 bases, with 9 bases lying between them. The CDR3 runs to 12 residues. Germline V gene sequence: CDR1 MNHNY, CDR2 SVGAGI (reference sequence).

This chain links TRBV5-1 with TRBJ2-1; 13 bases are shared with TRBD2. Per germline, CDR1 SGHRS and CDR2 YFSETQ. The trim removed 4 bases at V and 5 bases at J, leaving 6 bases unmatched. The CDR3 is made up of 16 amino acids. The CDR3 DNA sequence: TGCGCCAGCAGCGCACCGGGACTAGCGGGGAACAATGAGCAGTTCTTC. This codes for CASSAPGLAGNNEQFF.

In regard to this clone: Other nucleotide sequences from this sample produce the same CDR3. V usage is TRBV28 and J usage is TRBJ1-6; D unresolved. The length of the CDR3 is 12 residues. Trimming removed 6 bases from V and 12 bases from J, with 12 bases in between. Germline CDR1 is MDHEN and CDR2 is SYDVKM. The CDR3 bases are TGTGCCAGCAGCCCCCCCCGGGGACCCCTCCACTTT. Translating gives CASSPPRGPLHF.

The gene calls are TRBV18 and TRBJ1-1; D not resolved. Trimming removed 2 bases at V and 1 base at J, with 8 bases between. The CDR3 totals 14 residues. Germline CDR1 reads KGHSH; CDR2 reads LQKENI. CDR3 region: CASSPTQSNTEAFF. As DNA, the CDR3 is TGTGCCAGCTCACCAACGCAGTCGAACACTGAAGCTTTCTTT.